This record looks at one T cell receptor beta chain sequence and its context. This sample is part of a study of T cell changes during pregnancy in multiple sclerosis. The CDR3 extends over 14 amino acids. Germline V lookup: CDR1 KGHSH, CDR2 LQKENI. The ends were cut back, 9 bases at V and 1 base at J, with 15 bases in the middle. Only in-frame clones appear in the TCRdb table, and some are missing; sequencing was by immunoSEQ multiplex PCR. The table lists some 51,000 clones, under 95% of them singletons. The clonotype originates from a female donor with multiple sclerosis, enrolled in a pregnancy study. The starting material was CD4+ T cells from peripheral blood mononuclear cells, obtained in the second trimester of pregnancy. This rearrangement joins TRBV18 to TRBJ1-1, with D unresolved. CDR3 DNA: TGTGCCAGTTGCCAGGTTGGGCCGAACACTGAAGCTTTCTTT. Encoded protein: CASCQVGPNTEAFF.